This is a list of T cell receptor beta chains from one sample in a study of tumor and adjacent non-tumor tissue in lung cancer. One entry per CDR3 protein results from TCRdb running MiXCR on the multiplex PCR reads. The sample contains roughly 76,000 distinct CDR3 sequences, roughly 75% of which appear only once. The specimen was lung tumor tissue. The receptors were gathered from a woman in her 70s with non-small cell lung cancer. The CDR3 runs from the conserved cysteine through the conserved F or W. Each record gives: V gene, D gene, J gene, clone size, CDR3 protein, CDR3 DNA. A D gene is named only where the DNA matches it firmly. The size field is filled for only some rows; it gives once, few, many or a size class.

V: TRBV29-1
D: NA
J: TRBJ1-5
size: NA
CDR3: CTVVPAGVPDTQHF
DNA: TGCACCGTTGTACCGGCAGGGGTCCCAGATACGCAGCATTTT

V: TRBV4-1
D: NA
J: TRBJ1-1
size: NA
CDR3: CAYSTRTENTEAFF
DNA: TGCGCATACAGCACCCGGACAGAGAACACTGAAGCTTTCTTT

V: TRBV6-2/TRBV6-3
D: TRBD2
J: TRBJ2-2
size: NA
CDR3: CLSSYPLVQRETDGELFF
DNA: TGTCTCAGCAGTTACCCCCTGGTGCAGCGGGAGACGGACGGGGAACTGTTTTTT

V: TRBV29-1
D: TRBD1
J: TRBJ2-7
size: NA
CDR3: CSFGDSIITYEQYF
DNA: TGCAGCTTCGGGGACAGCATAATAACCTACGAGCAGTACTTC

V: TRBV29-1
D: NA
J: TRBJ2-2
size: NA
CDR3: CSTLSSVGKTGEQFF
DNA: TGCAGCACCCTTAGCAGCGTAGGGAAGACCGGGGAGCAGTTTTTT

V: TRBV4-1
D: NA
J: TRBJ2-5
size: NA
CDR3: CASSPRWAAGAQETQNF
DNA: NA

V: TRBV5-1
D: TRBD2
J: TRBJ2-1
size: NA
CDR3: CASSPGLADNEQFF
DNA: TGCGCCAGCAGCCCGGGACTAGCGGACAATGAGCAGTTCTTC

V: TRBV14
D: NA
J: TRBJ1-6
size: many
CDR3: CASSQDRNSPLHF
DNA: TGTGCCAGCAGCCAAGACAGGAATTCACCCCTCCACTTT

V: TRBV29-1
D: NA
J: TRBJ2-1
size: NA
CDR3: CSVYVNEQFF
DNA: TGCAGCGTATATGTCAATGAGCAGTTCTTT

V: TRBV6-1
D: NA
J: TRBJ2-2
size: NA
CDR3: CASTDEVLSSGELFF
DNA: TGTGCCAGTACTGATGAGGTCTTATCCTCCGGGGAGCTGTTTTTT

V: TRBV7-8
D: NA
J: TRBJ2-1
size: NA
CDR3: CASNLDGPLDEQFF
DNA: TGTGCCAGCAACCTGGATGGACCTTTGGATGAGCAGTTCTTC

V: TRBV28
D: TRBD1
J: TRBJ1-4
size: medium-sized
CDR3: CASSTPTGDNEKLFF
DNA: TGTGCCAGCAGTACTCCGACAGGGGATAATGAAAAACTGTTTTTT

V: TRBV4-2
D: TRBD1
J: TRBJ2-1
size: NA
CDR3: CASSQGWDRDYNEQYF
DNA: TGTGCCAGCAGCCAAGGATGGGACAGGGATTACAATGAGCAGTACTTT

V: TRBV29-1
D: TRBD2
J: TRBJ2-1
size: NA
CDR3: CSVPTSGLYNELFF
DNA: TGCAGCGTCCCCACTAGCGGTCTCTACAATGAGCTATTCTTC

V: TRBV6-1
D: NA
J: TRBJ1-1
size: many
CDR3: CASSPRAYNTEAFF
DNA: TGTGCCAGCAGTCCCCGCGCCTATAACACTGAAGCTTTCTTT

V: TRBV5-4
D: TRBD1
J: TRBJ1-6
size: NA
CDR3: CASTQDRGDSALHF
DNA: TGTGCCAGCACCCAAGACAGGGGAGATTCAGCCCTCCACTTT

V: TRBV4-2
D: TRBD2
J: TRBJ2-3
size: many
CDR3: CASSQDRFQLAGGTDTQYF
DNA: TGTGCCAGCAGCCAAGATAGGTTCCAACTAGCGGGAGGTACAGATACGCAGTATTTT

V: TRBV6-5
D: TRBD1
J: TRBJ2-5
size: NA
CDR3: CAGSSLTGGLWRETQYF
DNA: TGTGCCGGTAGCAGTTTGACAGGGGGTCTCTGGCGAGAGACCCAGTACTTC

V: TRBV12-3/TRBV12-4
D: NA
J: TRBJ1-1
size: NA
CDR3: CVSSQAKNTEALF
DNA: TGTGTCAGCAGTCAGGCTAAGAATACTGAAGCTTTGTTT

V: TRBV29-1
D: TRBD2
J: TRBJ2-1
size: NA
CDR3: CRAATSGSFGNEQFF
DNA: TGCAGGGCTGCCACTAGCGGGAGTTTTGGCAATGAGCAGTTCTTC

V: TRBV6-2/TRBV6-3
D: NA
J: TRBJ2-7
size: NA
CDR3: CGSSYPAYKQYF
DNA: TGTGGCAGCAGTTACCCAGCCTACAAGCAGTATTTC

V: TRBV6-5
D: NA
J: TRBJ2-6
size: medium-sized
CDR3: CASSSTRSGANVLTF
DNA: TGTGCCAGCAGTTCTACTAGATCTGGGGCCAACGTCCTGACTTTC

V: TRBV6-5
D: TRBD2
J: TRBJ2-7
size: once
CDR3: CASLGGNTYEQYF
DNA: TGTGCCAGCCTGGGAGGGAACACCTACGAGCAGTACTTC

V: TRBV13
D: TRBD2
J: TRBJ2-3
size: NA
CDR3: CASRFGTGGADTQYF
DNA: TGTGCCAGCAGATTCGGGACGGGGGGTGCAGATACGCAGTATTTT

V: TRBV4-1
D: NA
J: TRBJ2-5
size: large
CDR3: CASSLGHSETQYF
DNA: TGCGCCAGCAGCTTAGGACATTCCGAGACCCAGTACTTC

V: TRBV9
D: TRBD1
J: TRBJ1-1
size: NA
CDR3: CASSEAQGRWTEAFF
DNA: TGTGCCAGCAGCGAGGCACAGGGGAGATGGACTGAAGCTTTCTTT

V: TRBV4-2
D: NA
J: TRBJ2-7
size: few
CDR3: CVGSQGTLSYEQYF
DNA: TGTGTCGGCAGCCAAGGGACCCTTTCCTACGAGCAGTACTTC

V: TRBV29-1
D: NA
J: TRBJ2-5
size: NA
CDR3: CSAEGGQADQGTQYF
DNA: TGCAGCGCTGAAGGAGGGCAGGCCGACCAAGGGACCCAGTACTTC

V: TRBV5-4
D: TRBD2
J: TRBJ2-2
size: many
CDR3: CASSKTSGNTGELFF
DNA: TGTGCCAGCAGCAAAACTAGCGGGAACACCGGGGAGCTGTTTTTT

V: TRBV11-2
D: TRBD1
J: TRBJ1-2
size: many
CDR3: CASSQLQGYGYTF
DNA: TGTGCCAGCAGCCAACTACAGGGGTATGGCTACACCTTC

V: TRBV6-2/TRBV6-3
D: NA
J: TRBJ2-3
size: many
CDR3: CASSYGGIRGTDTQYF
DNA: TGTGCCAGCAGTTACGGGGGAATTCGTGGCACAGATACGCAGTATTTT

V: TRBV20-1
D: TRBD1
J: TRBJ2-3
size: NA
CDR3: CNPVDRQGLDRADTQYF
DNA: TGCAATCCAGTGGATCGACAGGGATTAGATCGAGCAGATACGCAGTATTTT

V: TRBV6-5
D: NA
J: TRBJ2-5
size: many
CDR3: CASRGLAARETQYF
DNA: TGTGCCAGCAGAGGTTTAGCGGCCCGAGAGACCCAGTACTTC

V: TRBV20-1
D: NA
J: TRBJ2-7
size: NA
CDR3: CSARGDHRWLREHYF
DNA: TGCAGTGCCAGAGGAGACCACAGGTGGCTGAGGGAGCACTACTTC

V: TRBV5-4
D: TRBD1
J: TRBJ1-1
size: NA
CDR3: CASSRWVGGTDAFF
DNA: TGTGCCAGCAGCCGATGGGTAGGGGGCACTGATGCTTTCTTT

V: TRBV6-5
D: NA
J: TRBJ2-2
size: NA
CDR3: CASSPSVETGELPF
DNA: TGTGCCAGCAGCCCATCTGTTGAGACCGGGGAGCTGCCTTTT

V: TRBV10-1
D: NA
J: TRBJ2-1
size: NA
CDR3: CAGSESIGDYNEQFF
DNA: TGCGCCGGCAGTGAGTCCATAGGTGACTACAATGAGCAGTTCTTC

V: TRBV7-8
D: NA
J: TRBJ1-6
size: NA
CDR3: CASRFGAVHYNSTLHF
DNA: TGTGCCAGCAGATTCGGGGCAGTGCACTATAATTCAACCCTCCACTTT

V: TRBV7-3
D: NA
J: TRBJ2-1
size: NA
CDR3: CASSLGLWGLHEQFF
DNA: TGTGCCAGCAGCTTAGGATTGTGGGGACTCCATGAGCAGTTCTTC

V: TRBV28
D: TRBD2
J: TRBJ2-3
size: many
CDR3: CASSPRTSGSSTDTQYF
DNA: TGTGCCAGCAGTCCAAGGACTAGCGGGAGTTCAACAGATACGCAGTATTTT

V: TRBV4-1
D: NA
J: TRBJ2-5
size: NA
CDR3: CASSHGFLRETQYF
DNA: TGCGCCAGCAGCCACGGGTTCCTCCGGGAGACCCAGTACTTC

V: TRBV6-2/TRBV6-3
D: NA
J: TRBJ2-6
size: NA
CDR3: CAGVLLGGVSGANVLTF
DNA: TGTGCCGGCGTCCTCCTTGGAGGGGTCTCTGGGGCCAACGTCCTGACTTTC